This is a list of T cell receptor beta chains from one sample in a study of cytomegalovirus exposure and HLA in healthy donors. The protocol was immunoSEQ multiplex PCR, while the TCRdb copy is restricted to in-frame clones and leaves out a portion. The sample carries about 170,000 clones, around 83% recorded once. Sequenced input: PBMCs. The receptors derive from a man aged 25 to 40 in good health and CMV-seropositive. Each CDR3 is given with its conserved first and last residue. D genes are given only for firm matches. For some rows the clone size is stated as once, few or many, or as a class when expanded; others skip it.

abundance,d_gene,v_gene,j_gene,CDR3aa,CDR3nt
.,.,TRBV5-6,TRBJ2-5,CASSLLEHETQYF,TGTGCCAGCAGCCTACTAGAACATGAGACCCAGTACTTC
.,.,TRBV27,TRBJ2-3,CASSLWGGTDRDTQYF,TGTGCCAGCAGTTTATGGGGCGGGACGGATAGAGATACGCAGTATTTT
.,.,TRBV30,TRBJ2-4,CAWSSGRDIQYF,TGTGCCTGGAGTTCGGGAAGGGACATTCAGTACTTC
.,.,TRBV5-4,TRBJ2-3,CASSLYRDSSTDTQYF,TGTGCCAGCAGCTTGTATCGGGACTCTAGCACAGATACGCAGTATTTT
.,.,TRBV19,TRBJ1-5,CASRTTGYSNQPQHF,TGTGCCAGTAGGACCACAGGTTATAGCAATCAGCCCCAGCATTTT
few,TRBD2,TRBV5-4,TRBJ2-1,CASSLAAGPYNEQFF,TGTGCCAGCAGCTTGGCAGCGGGACCCTACAATGAGCAGTTCTTC
.,.,TRBV6-5,TRBJ2-1,CASSYTGEAYNEQFF,TGTGCCAGCAGTTACACGGGAGAAGCCTACAATGAGCAGTTCTTC
.,TRBD2,TRBV5-1,TRBJ2-3,CASSEGLAGLADTQYF,TGCGCCAGCAGCGAGGGACTAGCGGGATTAGCAGATACGCAGTATTTT
few,.,TRBV5-1,TRBJ1-4,CASSLARGTEGKLFF,TGCGCCAGCAGCTTGGCCAGGGGAACAGAAGGAAAACTGTTTTTT
.,TRBD2,TRBV7-9,TRBJ2-4,CASSSTTSGLAKNIQYF,TGTGCCAGCAGCTCGACGACTAGCGGCTTAGCCAAAAACATTCAGTACTTC
.,TRBD1,TRBV27,TRBJ1-4,CASSLDLTRDSPKDSTNEKLFF,TGTGCCAGCAGTTTGGATCTAACCCGGGACAGTCCCAAAGATTCAACTAATGAAAAACTGTTTTTT
.,.,TRBV11-2,TRBJ2-3,CASSLAFSYADTQYF,TGTGCCAGCAGCTTAGCGTTTTCGTATGCAGATACGCAGTATTTT
.,.,TRBV4-2,TRBJ1-1,CASSQGSAAFF,TGTGCCAGCAGCCAAGGTAGCGCCGCTTTCTTT
.,TRBD2,TRBV4-3,TRBJ2-2,CASSQDREEYREVFTGELFF,TGCGCCAGCAGCCAAGATCGGGAGGAATATCGGGAGGTCTTCACCGGGGAGCTGTTTTTT
.,.,TRBV6-4,TRBJ2-2,CAPKRTENTGELFF,TGTGCCCCCAAGCGGACAGAGAACACCGGGGAGCTGTTTTTT
.,.,TRBV4-3,TRBJ2-1,CASSQELVRRNEQFF,TGCGCCAGCAGCCAAGAACTAGTAAGGAGGAATGAGCAGTTCTTC
once,TRBD2,TRBV5-4,TRBJ2-5,CASSFRGGGETQYF,TGTGCCAGCAGCTTTCGAGGCGGGGGGGAGACCCAGTACTTC
.,TRBD1,TRBV14,TRBJ1-1,CASSARTGPNTEAFF,TGTGCCAGCAGCGCAAGGACAGGGCCGAACACTGAAGCTTTCTTT
.,TRBD1,TRBV7-3,TRBJ2-3,CASSSTGSTDTQYF,TGTGCCAGCAGCTCGACAGGGAGCACAGATACGCAGTATTTT
.,TRBD1,TRBV30,TRBJ1-5,CAWSPGTGMHQPQHF,TGTGCCTGGAGTCCCGGGACAGGGATGCATCAGCCCCAGCATTTT
.,TRBD1,TRBV18,TRBJ1-6,CASSRLVGQGESPLHF,TGTGCCAGCTCACGATTGGTAGGACAGGGGGAATCACCCCTCCACTTT
.,TRBD2,TRBV2,TRBJ2-1,CASTQTAGGSRFF,TGTGCCAGCACCCAGACAGCGGGAGGGTCTAGGTTCTTC
.,TRBD1,TRBV27,TRBJ1-4,CASSPTTGDNEKLFF,TGTGCCAGCAGTCCGACGACAGGGGATAATGAAAAACTGTTTTTT
.,.,TRBV6-5,TRBJ1-1,CASSYSNGETEAFF,TGTGCCAGCAGTTACTCGAACGGAGAAACTGAAGCTTTCTTT
.,TRBD1,TRBV11-2,TRBJ2-1,CASSSVNRGPEQFF,TGTGCCAGCAGCTCAGTGAACAGGGGGCCTGAGCAGTTCTTC
.,.,TRBV5-6,TRBJ1-2,CASSLGGGDYGYTF,TGTGCCAGCAGCTTGGGGGGCGGGGACTATGGCTACACCTTC
.,TRBD2,TRBV4-3,TRBJ2-3,CASSQDVSGGGGTQYF,TGCGCCAGCAGCCAAGATGTTAGCGGGGGGGGAGGTACGCAGTATTTT
.,TRBD1,TRBV19,TRBJ1-5,CASSEDRGNNQPQHF,TGTGCCAGTAGTGAGGACAGGGGCAACAATCAGCCCCAGCATTTT
.,.,TRBV7-8,TRBJ2-7,CASSWGDSLYEQYF,TGTGCCAGCAGCTGGGGGGACTCTCTCTACGAGCAGTACTTC
.,TRBD1,TRBV19,TRBJ2-7,CASSTDRARSYEQYF,TGTGCCAGTAGTACCGACAGGGCCCGCTCCTACGAGCAGTACTTC
once,TRBD1,TRBV7-3,TRBJ2-3,CASSLTSGTGGTDTQYF,TGTGCCAGCAGCTTAACGTCGGGGACAGGGGGCACAGATACGCAGTATTTT
few,TRBD2,TRBV15,TRBJ2-3,CATSRSGLAGTDTQYF,TGTGCCACCAGCAGATCCGGACTAGCGGGAACAGATACGCAGTATTTT
.,.,TRBV7-8,TRBJ2-1,CASSPGLSDGLYEQFF,TGTGCCAGCAGCCCGGGACTTTCAGACGGGCTCTATGAGCAGTTCTTC
.,TRBD1,TRBV19,TRBJ2-5,CASRQRDRGPETQYF,TGTGCCAGTAGGCAAAGGGACAGGGGGCCGGAGACCCAGTACTTC
.,TRBD2,TRBV11-3,TRBJ2-1,CASSSRTSGTPEQFF,TGTGCCAGCAGCAGCAGGACTAGCGGGACACCCGAGCAGTTCTTC
once,.,TRBV6-4,TRBJ2-1,CASSERDSYNEQFF,TGTGCCAGCAGTGAGCGGGACTCCTACAATGAGCAGTTCTTC
.,.,TRBV18,TRBJ2-5,CASSPQTGPQETQYF,TGTGCCAGCTCACCGCAGACAGGACCCCAAGAGACCCAGTACTTC
.,.,TRBV6-5,TRBJ1-5,CASSYSGVTNQPQHF,TGTGCCAGCAGTTACTCAGGGGTAACTAATCAGCCCCAGCATTTT
.,.,TRBV19,TRBJ1-5,CASSMQGRGLGPQHF,TGTGCCAGTAGTATGCAAGGGAGGGGCTTGGGGCCCCAGCATTTT
.,.,TRBV6-5,TRBJ1-2,CASSYSQGAYGYAF,TGTGCCAGCAGTTATTCACAGGGAGCCTATGGCTACGCCTTC
.,TRBD1,TRBV6-5,TRBJ1-3,CASRSTGQGNTIYF,TGTGCCAGCAGATCGACAGGGCAAGGAAACACCATATATTTT
.,TRBD1,TRBV6-5,TRBJ2-2,CASSPGTGNTGELFF,TGTGCCAGCAGCCCCGGGACAGGAAACACCGGGGAGCTGTTTTTT
.,.,TRBV6-5,TRBJ1-4,CASSVRDTTNEKLFF,TGTGCCAGCAGTGTTCGGGACACAACTAATGAAAAACTGTTTTTT
.,TRBD2,TRBV7-7,TRBJ2-1,CASSSGSGSYNEQFF,TGTGCTAGCAGTTCGGGGAGCGGGAGCTACAATGAGCAGTTCTTC
.,TRBD1,TRBV6-5,TRBJ1-1,CASRLDRVKSEAFF,TGTGCCAGCAGATTAGACAGGGTAAAATCTGAAGCTTTCTTT
once,.,TRBV9,TRBJ2-2,CASSDRRRSGELFF,TGTGCCAGCAGCGACCGCCGGAGGAGCGGGGAGCTGTTTTTT
.,TRBD2,TRBV5-1,TRBJ2-1,CASTRGGSIDEQFF,TGCGCCAGCACCCGGGGGGGGAGTATCGATGAGCAGTTCTTC
few,.,TRBV21-1,TRBJ2-3,CASSKKRPSTDTQYF,TGTGCCAGCAGCAAGAAGCGGCCTAGCACAGATACGCAGTATTTT
few,TRBD2,TRBV10-3,TRBJ2-1,CAISLAGDAEQFF,TGTGCCATCAGTTTAGCGGGAGATGCCGAGCAGTTCTTC
.,TRBD2,TRBV29-1,TRBJ2-1,CSAALAGGYNEQFF,TGCAGCGCCGCCTTGGCGGGAGGTTACAATGAGCAGTTCTTC
.,TRBD2,TRBV7-9,TRBJ2-3,CASSLRGRRGGTDTQYF,TGTGCCAGCAGCTTAAGGGGTCGGCGGGGGGGGACAGATACGCAGTATTTT
.,.,TRBV28,TRBJ1-5,CASRPGRQDYQPQHF,TGTGCCAGCAGACCCGGCAGACAGGATTATCAGCCCCAGCATTTT
few,.,TRBV13,TRBJ2-5,CASSPRDRGWETQYF,TGTGCCAGCAGCCCACGAGATAGGGGTTGGGAGACCCAGTACTTC
.,.,TRBV7-2,TRBJ1-1,CASSYQTGNTEAFF,TGTGCCAGCAGCTACCAGACAGGGAACACTGAAGCTTTCTTT
.,TRBD1,TRBV5-1,TRBJ2-5,CASSTGVAETQYF,TGCGCCAGCAGCACAGGGGTCGCGGAGACCCAGTACTTC
few,.,TRBV19,TRBJ1-4,CASSPQGSNEKLFF,TGTGCCAGTAGTCCGCAGGGGTCTAATGAAAAACTGTTTTTT
.,.,TRBV5-1,TRBJ1-1,CASSLAAAANTEAFF,TGCGCCAGCAGCTTGGCCGCGGCAGCCAACACTGAAGCTTTCTTT
few,TRBD2,TRBV5-4,TRBJ2-1,CASRGTSVTSYNEQFF,TGTGCCAGCAGAGGGACTAGCGTTACCTCCTACAATGAGCAGTTCTTC
.,.,TRBV5-4,TRBJ1-1,CASSLEWQNTEAFF,TGTGCCAGCAGCTTGGAGTGGCAAAACACTGAAGCTTTCTTT